This T cell receptor (beta chain) was captured by sequencing in a study of T-cell reconstitution after alpha-beta-depleted transplantation in children. Study-level findings and limits: Newly produced T cells mostly accounted for T-cell counts and diversity one year post-transplant.

This clonotype came up many times. The antigen is not known. Preparing the TCRbeta library involved the use of unique molecular identifiers. TCRdb reprocessed the PCR reads with MiXCR, giving one entry per CDR3 protein. The table includes just over 950,000 distinct CDR3 sequences, less than 30% detected once. The germline CDR1 and CDR2 sequences are KGHSH and LQKENI. This CDR3 has 13 amino acids. The V gene lost 2 bases and the J gene lost 4 bases, with 6 bases spanning the gap. This sequence was found in a boy younger than two who had a stem cell transplant for SCID, so the T cells may come from the graft donor. The specimen was PBMCs, mostly from graft donor cells, collected 360 days after TCRalphabeta/CD19-depleted stem cell transplant. The chain couples TRBV18 to TRBJ1-5, with D unresolved. As DNA, the CDR3 is TGTGCCAGCTCACCAACGGGGAATCAGCCCCAGCATTTT. Its protein is CASSPTGNQPQHF.